These 32 T cell receptor beta chains were all obtained from the same sample, sequenced in a study of T cells in tumors after PD-1 blockade. Profiling relied on immunoSEQ multiplex PCR, and the TCRdb table lists in-frame clones only, not all of them. Here the sample spans 60,000 or so clones, 80% being singletons. The material sequenced was PBMCs, taken before anti-PD-1 treatment. These TCRs come from a human donor with basal cell carcinoma.

The chain links TRBV5-1 to TRBJ1-1; D may be TRBD1 (6 bases). The length of the CDR3 is 15 residues. Germline V lookup: CDR1 SGHRS, CDR2 YFSETQ. Trimming cost V 4 bases and J 3 bases, with 16 bases left between them. The CDR3 DNA reads TGCGCCAGCAGCCCTGTTGGGGGGCGAGACACTGAAGCTTTCTTT. Protein: CASSPVGGRDTEAFF.

The chain combines TRBV30 with TRBJ1-2; TRBD1 aligns across 9 bases. Trimming at V came to 0 bases and at J to 3 bases, leaving 2 bases not matched to a gene. The CDR3 is 14 amino acids. Germline assignment: CDR1 GTSNPN and CDR2 SVGIG (reference sequence). In nucleotides, the CDR3 is TGTGCCTGGAGTGTCGGACAGGGGCACTATGGCTACACCTTC. Translating it yields CAWSVGQGHYGYTF.

The J gene is TRBJ1-1, the V gene TRBV14, with D unresolved. Trimming stripped 3 bases from V and 6 bases from J, with 14 bases between. CDR1 SGHDN and CDR2 FVKESK come from the germline V gene. The CDR3 is made up of 14 amino acids. The CDR3 region is CASSHVRELAEAFF. For the CDR3, the DNA is TGTGCCAGCAGCCACGTCCGGGAGTTGGCTGAAGCTTTCTTT.

This chain links TRBV6-5 with TRBJ1-5, with TRBD1 as a possible D gene (6 bases). The CDR3 extends over 14 amino acids. V was pared by 7 bases and J by 6 bases, with 16 bases between. Germline V gene sequence: CDR1 MNHEY, CDR2 SVGAGI. The CDR3 spells CASTPTGPGQPQHF. In DNA form, the CDR3 reads TGTGCCAGCACCCCAACAGGGCCCGGTCAGCCCCAGCATTTT.

The rearrangement joins TRBV5-1 to TRBJ2-5, with D perhaps given as TRBD1 or TRBD2 (5 bases each). This CDR3 contains 15 residues. V was trimmed by 3 bases and J by 10 bases, leaving 22 bases between them. The germline gives CDR1 SGHRS, CDR2 YFSETQ. CDR3 residues: CASSSRGSPRDFQYF. In DNA, the CDR3 is TGCGCCAGCAGCTCCCGGGGCAGCCCAAGAGATTTCCAGTACTTC.

This clone was seen just once. The chain employs TRBV7-3 and TRBJ2-2, with D unclear. V was trimmed by 2 bases and J by 1 base, leaving 2 bases between them. Germline V gives CDR1 SGHTA, CDR2 FQGTGA. This CDR3 contains 13 residues. The CDR3 coding sequence is TGTGCCAGCAGCTTATGGAACACCGGGGAGCTGTTTTTT. Encoded protein: CASSLWNTGELFF.

This clone was counted a few times. The chain is built from TRBV27 and TRBJ2-3; D gene uncertain. The CDR3 has 14 amino acids. The germline gives CDR1 MNHEY, CDR2 SMNVEV (reference sequence). V shed 5 bases and J shed 2 bases, with 11 bases lying between them. The CDR3 reads CASSGGSYTDTQYF. In nucleotides, the CDR3 is TGTGCCAGCAGTGGTGGCTCATACACAGATACGCAGTATTTT.

This clone showed up just once. The chain recombines TRBV18 with TRBJ2-1; TRBD2 agrees at 9 bases. The CDR3 has 15 residues. Trimming at V came to 3 bases and at J to 9 bases, leaving 9 bases not matched to a gene. Germline V CDR1 and CDR2: KGHSH, LQKENI. This CDR3 is CASSPPLAGGPEQFF. The CDR3, as DNA: TGTGCCAGCTCACCTCCGCTGGCGGGGGGGCCTGAGCAGTTCTTC.

The rearrangement links TRBV5-1 to TRBJ2-1, with TRBD1 matching 8 bases. The trim removed 7 bases at V and 0 bases at J, leaving 6 bases unmatched. The CDR3 contains 15 residues. Per the germline V gene, CDR1 is SGHRS and CDR2 is YFSETQ. CDR3 DNA sequence: TGCGCCAGCGGACTGACAGGGGACTCCTACAATGAGCAGTTCTTC. It yields the protein CASGLTGDSYNEQFF.

This sequence joins TRBV5-1 and TRBJ1-5, with 10 bases aligning to TRBD1. V was pared by 0 bases and J by 7 bases, with 7 bases of the junction left unmatched. This CDR3 is 16 amino acids long. The germline gives CDR1 SGHRS, CDR2 YFSETQ. The CDR3 reads CASSLGDRGGEQPQHF. CDR3 DNA sequence: TGCGCCAGCAGCTTGGGGGACAGGGGAGGGGAGCAGCCCCAGCATTTT. The full variable domain, its missing parts supplied by reference TRBV5-1 and TRBJ1-5, is KAGVTQTPRYLIKTRGQQVTLSCSPISGHRSVSWYQQTPGQGLQFLFEYFSETQRNKGNFPGRFSGRQFSNSRSEMNVSTLELGDSALYLCASSLGDRGGEQPQHFGDGTRLSIL.

The genes are TRBV6-5 and TRBJ1-5; 9 nucleotides align to TRBD1. Trimming at V came to 0 bases and at J to 4 bases, leaving 4 bases not matched to a gene. This CDR3 spans 16 amino acids. Per germline, CDR1 MNHEY and CDR2 SVGAGI. CDR3 region: CASSYSGTGLNQPQHF. The CDR3 bases are TGTGCCAGCAGTTACTCCGGGACAGGGCTAAATCAGCCCCAGCATTTT.

This sequence joins TRBV28 and TRBJ1-4; 8 nucleotides line up with TRBD1. Germline V gene lookup returns CDR1 MDHEN and CDR2 SYDVKM. The CDR3 covers 14 residues. V lost 2 bases to trimming and J lost 8 bases; unmatched junction nucleotides: 4. CDR3 sequence (DNA): TGTGCCAGCAGTTTAGGACAGGGTTGGGAAAAACTGTTTTTT. Protein sequence: CASSLGQGWEKLFF.

This chain connects TRBV6-5 to TRBJ2-7, with 8 bases aligning to TRBD1. This CDR3 spans 14 amino acids. CDR1 and CDR2 (germline): MNHEY, SVGAGI. The V and J ends lost 7 bases and 3 bases, in that order; junction bases with no gene match: 8. The CDR3 bases are TGTGCCAGCAACAAGGACAGGGTTATCTACGAGCAGTACTTC. Encoded protein: CASNKDRVIYEQYF.

This clone was picked up one time. The chain is built from TRBV14 and TRBJ2-1, with 11 bases identical to TRBD2. The CDR3 loop spans 18 amino acids. From germline, CDR1 is SGHDN and CDR2 FVKESK. V lost 0 bases, J lost 0 bases, and 4 bases stayed unmatched. Here the CDR3 DNA reads TGTGCCAGCAGCCAAGATCTGACTAGCGGGGTCTCCTACAATGAGCAGTTCTTC. Protein product: CASSQDLTSGVSYNEQFF.

The genes are TRBV9 and TRBJ2-2; 10 bases are shared with TRBD2. Trimming cost V 4 bases and J 4 bases; bases outside gene matches: 13. The CDR3 is 18 amino acids. From germline, CDR1 is SGDLS and CDR2 YYNGEE. CDR3 DNA sequence: TGTGCCAGCAGCTCGGCCCCAAGCGGGGGGGGAGGCACCGGGGAGCTGTTTTTT. This sequence encodes CASSSAPSGGGGTGELFF.

This sequence joins TRBV6-1 and TRBJ2-4; 8 bases are shared with TRBD2. The CDR3 length is 15 residues. Germline V gives CDR1 MNHNS, CDR2 SASEGT. V gave up 3 bases and J gave up 1 base; unmatched junction bases: 2. In DNA, the CDR3 is TGTGCCAGCAGTGAGACGGGAGGGGCCAAAAACATTCAGTACTTC. It translates to CASSETGGAKNIQYF.

The chain joins TRBV19 to TRBJ1-3; the D is unclear. This CDR3 comprises 15 residues. Germline CDR1 LNHDA, CDR2 SQIVND (reference sequence). Between the trimmed V and J ends, which lost 2 bases and 0 bases, there was a span of 8 bases. The CDR3 here is CASSIQARSGNTIYF. The DNA for the CDR3 is TGTGCCAGTAGTATACAGGCCCGCTCTGGAAACACCATATATTTT.

This clone was seen more than once but under ten times. The V call is TRBV30, the J call TRBJ1-3; D gene uncertain. Germline V gene lookup returns CDR1 GTSNPN and CDR2 SVGIG (reference sequence). V lost 5 bases to trimming and J lost 2 bases, with 4 bases between them. The CDR3 has 11 residues. CDR3 coding DNA: TGTGCCTGGGCAGCTGGAAACACCATATATTTT. Encoded protein: CAWAAGNTIYF.

The V gene is TRBV27, the J gene TRBJ1-5; D remains ambiguous. This CDR3 comprises 15 residues. V lost 6 bases, J lost 3 bases, and 15 bases lay in between. The germline CDR1 and CDR2 sequences are MNHEY and SMNVEV (reference sequence). For the CDR3, the DNA is TGTGCCAGCAGCCCCTTAGCCCGAACCAATCAGCCCCAGCATTTT. Residues: CASSPLARTNQPQHF.

The chain is built from TRBV12-3 or TRBV12-4 and TRBJ1-1; no clear D gene. V was cut by 6 bases and J by 1 base, with 6 bases left in between. This CDR3 spans 12 amino acids. The CDR3 bases are TGTGCCAGCAGAGACGAGAACACTGAAGCTTTCTTT. Its protein is CASRDENTEAFF.

This chain uses TRBV27 with TRBJ2-5; 7 positions agree with TRBD1. This CDR3 has 16 amino acids. CDR1 is MNHEY and CDR2 is SMNVEV in the germline V gene (reference sequence). Trimming cost V 4 bases and J 5 bases; bases outside gene matches: 13. The CDR3 loop reads CASSSRVGGNLETQYF. Written as DNA, the CDR3 is TGTGCCAGCAGTTCACGTGTAGGGGGCAATTTGGAGACCCAGTACTTC.

The chain carries TRBV6-6 and TRBJ2-3; D tentatively reads TRBD1 or TRBD2 (5 bases each). The CDR3 sequence is 14 residues long. The germline CDR1 and CDR2 sequences are MNHNY and SVGAGI (reference sequence). The V gene lost 2 bases and the J gene lost 2 bases, with 8 bases spanning the gap. The DNA for the CDR3 is TGTGCCAGCAGTTACATGGGGGTCACAGATACGCAGTATTTT. Its protein is CASSYMGVTDTQYF.

The chain combines TRBV6-5 with TRBJ2-2; 7 bases match TRBD1. The germline V gene encodes CDR1 MNHEY and CDR2 SVGAGI. CDR3 length equals 14 residues. J was trimmed by 5 bases and V by 6 bases; bases with no gene match: 6. The CDR3 spells CASSPGQTTGELFF. The CDR3 nucleotides are TGTGCCAGCAGCCCGGGACAGACAACCGGGGAGCTGTTTTTT.

This chain joins TRBV15 and TRBJ2-3; the match to TRBD2 covers 9 bases. After removal of 5 bases from V and 1 base from J, the junction contained 10 bases not matched to a gene. Germline-derived CDR1 and CDR2 are LNHNV and YYDKDF (reference sequence). The CDR3 runs 17 residues. The CDR3 DNA follows: TGTGCCACCAGCCGAGGGGCTAGCGGGGCGGGCACAGATACGCAGTATTTT. The encoded protein is CATSRGASGAGTDTQYF.

The chain recombines TRBV30 with TRBJ2-1; 8 bases match TRBD2. This CDR3 contains 16 residues. Germline loops: CDR1 GTSNPN, CDR2 SVGIG (reference sequence). The junction had 6 bases not matched to a gene; V was cut back by 2 bases and J by 0 bases. CDR3 in amino acids: CAWSRGTSDSYNEQFF. CDR3 nucleotides: TGTGCCTGGAGTAGAGGGACTAGTGACTCCTACAATGAGCAGTTCTTC.

The rearrangement joins TRBV6-5 to TRBJ1-2, with a tentative D call TRBD1 (6 bases). Trimming pared 6 bases from V and 2 bases from J, leaving 16 bases between. Germline CDR1 and CDR2: MNHEY and SVGAGI. The CDR3 extends over 15 amino acids. CDR3 sequence reads: CASRAGWTANYGYTF. The CDR3 DNA follows: TGTGCCAGCAGAGCGGGCTGGACAGCGAACTATGGCTACACCTTC.

The chain couples TRBV30 to TRBJ1-6; D might be TRBD1 (5 bases). Germline V gene lookup returns CDR1 GTSNPN and CDR2 SVGIG (reference sequence). The CDR3 contains 13 residues. Trimming took off 4 bases at V and 7 bases at J, with 11 bases between the two ends. The CDR3 is CAWNKGRNSPLHF. The CDR3 nucleotides are TGTGCCTGGAATAAGGGGAGGAATTCACCCCTCCACTTT.

This CDR3 reads CASSALGNSYGYTF. DNA for the CDR3: TGTGCCAGCAGTGCCCTGGGAAATTCCTATGGCTACACCTTC. The chain links TRBV2 to TRBJ1-2; no firm D call. The germline gives CDR1 SNHLY, CDR2 FYNNEI. V gave up 4 bases and J gave up 4 bases, with 13 bases separating them. This CDR3 region has 14 residues. The variable domain in full, with the rest retrieved from reference TRBV2 and TRBJ1-2, is EPEVTQTPSHQVTQMGQEVILRCVPISNHLYFYWYRQILGQKVEFLVSFYNNEISEKSEIFDDQFSVERPDGSNFTLKIRSTKLEDSAMYFCASSALGNSYGYTFGSGTRLTVV.

The chain is built from TRBV6-1 and TRBJ1-1, with D maybe TRBD1 (5 bases). V shed 1 base and J shed 0 bases, with 12 bases lying between them. There are 16 residues in the CDR3. Germline values: CDR1 MNHNS, CDR2 SASEGT. Here the CDR3 DNA reads TGTGCCAGCAGTGAAGGGGACGGACGACTGAACACTGAAGCTTTCTTT. As protein: CASSEGDGRLNTEAFF.

The rearrangement links TRBV14 to TRBJ2-2; D remains unclear. CDR3 length equals 16 residues. V was trimmed by 3 bases and J by 0 bases, leaving 11 bases between them. Germline CDR1 reads SGHDN; CDR2 reads FVKESK. This CDR3 reads CASSQLAVSNTGELFF. In DNA form, the CDR3 reads TGTGCCAGCAGCCAGTTGGCGGTTTCGAACACCGGGGAGCTGTTTTTT.

The chain is built from TRBV3-1 (or the pseudogene TRBV3-2) and TRBJ1-5, with 10 nucleotides matching TRBD1. Germline V gene lookup returns CDR1 LGHDT and CDR2 YNNKEL (reference sequence). J gave up 0 bases and V 2 bases, and 10 bases lay outside the gene matches. The CDR3 contains 19 residues. In DNA, the CDR3 is TGTGCCAGCAGCCAAAAATCCGGACAGGGGGGGAATAGCAATCAGCCCCAGCATTTT. Translating gives CASSQKSGQGGNSNQPQHF.

The chain couples TRBV10-2 to TRBJ2-7; TRBD2 aligns across 8 bases. With V trimmed by 3 bases and J by 2 bases, 9 bases remained unmatched. CDR1 WSHSY and CDR2 SAAADI come from the germline V gene. The length of the CDR3 is 16 residues. Here the CDR3 reads CASSDSGRGAAYEQYF. CDR3 DNA sequence: TGCGCCAGCAGTGATTCGGGGCGGGGGGCGGCCTACGAGCAGTACTTC.